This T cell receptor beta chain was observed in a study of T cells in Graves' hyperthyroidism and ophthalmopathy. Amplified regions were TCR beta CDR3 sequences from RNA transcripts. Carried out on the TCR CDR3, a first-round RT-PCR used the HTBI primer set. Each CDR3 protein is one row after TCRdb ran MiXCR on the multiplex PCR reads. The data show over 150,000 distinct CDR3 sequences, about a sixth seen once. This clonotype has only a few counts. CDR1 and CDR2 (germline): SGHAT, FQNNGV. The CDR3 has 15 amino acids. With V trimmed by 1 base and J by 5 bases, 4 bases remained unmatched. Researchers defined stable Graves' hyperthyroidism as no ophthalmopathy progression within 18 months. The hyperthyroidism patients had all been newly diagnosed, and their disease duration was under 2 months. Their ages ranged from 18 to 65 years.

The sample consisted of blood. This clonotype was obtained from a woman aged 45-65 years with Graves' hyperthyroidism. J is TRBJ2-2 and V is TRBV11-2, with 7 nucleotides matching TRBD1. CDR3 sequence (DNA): TGTGCCAGCAGCTTAGGGGGACAGCGGACCGGGGAGCTGTTTTTT. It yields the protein CASSLGGQRTGELFF.